The rows below give T cell receptor beta chains drawn from one sample of a study of multiple sclerosis patients with progressive multifocal leukoencephalopathy. Data came from immunoSEQ multiplex PCR; TCRdb stores just in-frame clones and leaves some out. Of 31,000 or so clones in the sample, around 89% were seen once. The sample taken for sequencing was PBMCs. All receptors derive from a human donor with multiple sclerosis. CDR3s leave out the opening cysteine and the closing phenylalanine or tryptophan. The order of the fields is V gene, J gene, CDR3 protein.

v_gene: TRBV5-1; j_gene: TRBJ2-1; CDR3aa: ASSPPGAAGEQF
v_gene: TRBV4-3; j_gene: TRBJ2-7; CDR3aa: ASSQERTGPYEQY
v_gene: TRBV6-5; j_gene: TRBJ2-1; CDR3aa: ASSYSSGYNEQF
v_gene: TRBV21-1; j_gene: TRBJ1-5; CDR3aa: ASSKPSFYGQAGNQPQH
v_gene: TRBV11-3; j_gene: TRBJ2-1; CDR3aa: ASSQGQGEQF
v_gene: TRBV5-1; j_gene: TRBJ2-3; CDR3aa: ASSLRLGESDTQY
v_gene: TRBV28; j_gene: TRBJ1-4; CDR3aa: ASSPGTREKLF
v_gene: TRBV6-1; j_gene: TRBJ2-7; CDR3aa: ASKGTSGRHEQY
v_gene: TRBV19; j_gene: TRBJ1-4; CDR3aa: ASSIGGNPSEKLF
v_gene: TRBV9; j_gene: TRBJ2-1; CDR3aa: ASSVASGDLNEQF
v_gene: TRBV15; j_gene: TRBJ2-2; CDR3aa: ATSRDRASGNTGELF
v_gene: TRBV2; j_gene: TRBJ2-7; CDR3aa: ASKERDRGSHEQY
v_gene: TRBV5-1; j_gene: TRBJ2-7; CDR3aa: ASSLAQGRTYEQY
v_gene: TRBV25-1; j_gene: TRBJ2-6; CDR3aa: ASSLHSGANVLT
v_gene: TRBV6-5; j_gene: TRBJ1-4; CDR3aa: ASSYEGRANEKLF
v_gene: TRBV12-2; j_gene: TRBJ2-7; CDR3aa: ASRLEARDSYEQY
v_gene: TRBV4-1; j_gene: TRBJ1-2; CDR3aa: ASSGQGASGYT
v_gene: TRBV11-2; j_gene: TRBJ2-1; CDR3aa: ASGMNRDFLYNEQF
v_gene: TRBV5-1; j_gene: TRBJ1-1; CDR3aa: ASSDTGGTTEAF
v_gene: TRBV7-8; j_gene: TRBJ2-4; CDR3aa: ASSLAGNIQY
v_gene: TRBV18; j_gene: TRBJ1-1; CDR3aa: ASSPGPSQGVTEAF
v_gene: TRBV28; j_gene: TRBJ1-1; CDR3aa: ASSGQRIRERAF
v_gene: TRBV11-2; j_gene: TRBJ1-1; CDR3aa: ASRNSNMNTEAF
v_gene: TRBV2; j_gene: TRBJ1-2; CDR3aa: ASSASTGVNYGYT
v_gene: TRBV6-1; j_gene: TRBJ1-1; CDR3aa: ASTPGGVTEAF
v_gene: TRBV5-4; j_gene: TRBJ1-4; CDR3aa: ASSLRGGNEKLF
v_gene: TRBV14; j_gene: TRBJ1-2; CDR3aa: ASSQAAEGASIYGYT
v_gene: TRBV11-3; j_gene: TRBJ2-5; CDR3aa: ASSPPRESAEQETQY
v_gene: TRBV30; j_gene: TRBJ1-2; CDR3aa: AWRIQSRGGNYGYT
v_gene: TRBV6-5; j_gene: TRBJ1-2; CDR3aa: ASSLDRVMLGYT
v_gene: TRBV18; j_gene: TRBJ2-7; CDR3aa: ASSPRVSGTSGMGREQY
v_gene: TRBV28; j_gene: TRBJ1-2; CDR3aa: ASSIGGGAEGYT
v_gene: TRBV7-8; j_gene: TRBJ1-1; CDR3aa: ASSLAGAPTEAF
v_gene: TRBV23-1; j_gene: TRBJ2-7; CDR3aa: ASSQYLNGQGVCEQY
v_gene: TRBV4-3; j_gene: TRBJ2-7; CDR3aa: ASSPSRGYEQY
v_gene: TRBV19; j_gene: TRBJ2-7; CDR3aa: ASSSNWSTSGRRGYEQY
v_gene: TRBV19; j_gene: TRBJ2-3; CDR3aa: ASSIEEAGKDTQY
v_gene: TRBV5-1; j_gene: TRBJ2-2; CDR3aa: ASSPSQVSGELF
v_gene: TRBV9; j_gene: TRBJ1-4; CDR3aa: ASSVDAGGELF
v_gene: TRBV5-1; j_gene: TRBJ2-1; CDR3aa: ASSEGTSSYNEQF
v_gene: TRBV10-3; j_gene: TRBJ2-7; CDR3aa: AISGEVVYEQY
v_gene: TRBV4-2; j_gene: TRBJ1-2; CDR3aa: ASSQDSTWGYT
v_gene: TRBV19; j_gene: TRBJ1-4; CDR3aa: ASSTTTGNEKLF
v_gene: TRBV7-9; j_gene: TRBJ2-3; CDR3aa: ASSWGVGAVTDTQY
v_gene: TRBV4-2; j_gene: TRBJ1-6; CDR3aa: ASSQDTGQGSSTLH
v_gene: TRBV15; j_gene: TRBJ2-7; CDR3aa: ATSLRLAGDEQY
v_gene: TRBV4-1; j_gene: TRBJ2-1; CDR3aa: ASSQEYRDTTQF
v_gene: TRBV30; j_gene: TRBJ1-5; CDR3aa: AWAPQDRGRYGNQPQH
v_gene: TRBV30; j_gene: TRBJ1-5; CDR3aa: AWSPRTGYDQPQH
v_gene: TRBV25-1; j_gene: TRBJ2-6; CDR3aa: ASRGDGADVLT
v_gene: TRBV4-1; j_gene: TRBJ2-7; CDR3aa: ASSPPSPDEQY
v_gene: TRBV29-1; j_gene: TRBJ2-7; CDR3aa: SVPGLAGEQY
v_gene: TRBV13; j_gene: TRBJ1-6; CDR3aa: ASSFWTGRGYNSPLH
v_gene: TRBV28; j_gene: TRBJ2-7; CDR3aa: ASSSGSWGQY
v_gene: TRBV6-1; j_gene: TRBJ1-4; CDR3aa: ATAGGAGLF
v_gene: TRBV28; j_gene: TRBJ2-1; CDR3aa: ASSAEGSGRNEQF